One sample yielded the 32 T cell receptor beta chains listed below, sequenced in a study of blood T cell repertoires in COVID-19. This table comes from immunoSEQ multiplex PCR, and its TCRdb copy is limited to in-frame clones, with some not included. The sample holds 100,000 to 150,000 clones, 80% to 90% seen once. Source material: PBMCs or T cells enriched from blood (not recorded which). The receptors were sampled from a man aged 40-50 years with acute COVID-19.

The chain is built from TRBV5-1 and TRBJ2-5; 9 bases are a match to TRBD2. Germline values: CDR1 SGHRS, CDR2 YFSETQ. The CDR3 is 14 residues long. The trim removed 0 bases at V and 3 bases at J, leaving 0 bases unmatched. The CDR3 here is CASSLGTSEETQYF. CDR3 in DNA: TGCGCCAGCAGCTTGGGGACTAGCGAAGAGACCCAGTACTTC.

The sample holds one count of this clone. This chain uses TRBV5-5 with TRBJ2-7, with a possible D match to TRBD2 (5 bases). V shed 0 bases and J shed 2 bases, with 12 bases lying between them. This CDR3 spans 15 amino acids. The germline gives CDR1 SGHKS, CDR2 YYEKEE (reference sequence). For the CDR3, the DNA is TGTGCCAGCAGCTTGGAGGTAGCGCCTACCTACGAGCAGTACTTC. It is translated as CASSLEVAPTYEQYF.

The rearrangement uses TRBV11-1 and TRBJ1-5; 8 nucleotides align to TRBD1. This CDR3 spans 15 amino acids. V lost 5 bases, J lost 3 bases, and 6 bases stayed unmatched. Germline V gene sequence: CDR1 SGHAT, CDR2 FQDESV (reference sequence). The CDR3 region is CASSPGTGVNQPQHF. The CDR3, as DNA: TGTGCCAGCAGCCCTGGGACAGGAGTCAATCAGCCCCAGCATTTT.

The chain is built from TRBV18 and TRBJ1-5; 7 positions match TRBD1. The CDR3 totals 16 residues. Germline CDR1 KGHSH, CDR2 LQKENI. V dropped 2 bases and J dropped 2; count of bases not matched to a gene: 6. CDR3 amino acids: CASSPSSGTGNQPQHF. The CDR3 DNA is TGTGCCAGCTCACCATCCTCCGGGACAGGCAATCAGCCCCAGCATTTT.

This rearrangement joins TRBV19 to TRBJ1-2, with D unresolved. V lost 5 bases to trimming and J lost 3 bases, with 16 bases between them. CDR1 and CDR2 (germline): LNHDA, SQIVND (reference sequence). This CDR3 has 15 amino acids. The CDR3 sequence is CASSLRRGSDYGYTF. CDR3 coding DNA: TGTGCCAGTAGTCTAAGACGGGGTTCTGACTATGGCTACACCTTC. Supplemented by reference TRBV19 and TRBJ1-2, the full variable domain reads DGGITQSPKYLFRKEGQNVTLSCEQNLNHDAMYWYRQDPGQGLRLIYYSQIVNDFQKGDIAEGYSVSREKKESFPLTVTSAQKNPTAFYLCASSLRRGSDYGYTFGSGTRLTVV.

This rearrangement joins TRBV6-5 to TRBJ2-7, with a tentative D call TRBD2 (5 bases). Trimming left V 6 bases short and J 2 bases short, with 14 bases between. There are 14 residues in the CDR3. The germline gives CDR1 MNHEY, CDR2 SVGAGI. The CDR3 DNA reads TGTGCCAGCAGGAACAGCGGAACAACCTACGAGCAGTACTTC. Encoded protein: CASRNSGTTYEQYF.

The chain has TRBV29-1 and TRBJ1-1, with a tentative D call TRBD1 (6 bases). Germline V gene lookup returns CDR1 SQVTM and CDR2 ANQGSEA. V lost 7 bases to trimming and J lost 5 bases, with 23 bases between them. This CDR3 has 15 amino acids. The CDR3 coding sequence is TGCAGCGCTACCAGTCGGCGGGGGGCGCAGACTGAAGCTTTCTTT. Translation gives CSATSRRGAQTEAFF.

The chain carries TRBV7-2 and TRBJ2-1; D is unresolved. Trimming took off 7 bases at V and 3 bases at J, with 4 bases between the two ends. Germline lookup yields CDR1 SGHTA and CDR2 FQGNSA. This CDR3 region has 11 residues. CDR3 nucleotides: TGTGCCAGCACTTTCTACAATGAGCAGTTCTTC. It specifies CASTFYNEQFF.

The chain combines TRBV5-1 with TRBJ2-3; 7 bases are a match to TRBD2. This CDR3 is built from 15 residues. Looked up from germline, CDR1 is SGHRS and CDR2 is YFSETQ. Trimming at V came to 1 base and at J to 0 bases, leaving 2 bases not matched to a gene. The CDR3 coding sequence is TGCGCCAGCAGCTTGAAGCGGGATAGCACAGATACGCAGTATTTT. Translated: CASSLKRDSTDTQYF. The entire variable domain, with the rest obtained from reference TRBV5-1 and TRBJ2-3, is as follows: KAGVTQTPRYLIKTRGQQVTLSCSPISGHRSVSWYQQTPGQGLQFLFEYFSETQRNKGNFPGRFSGRQFSNSRSEMNVSTLELGDSALYLCASSLKRDSTDTQYFGPGTRLTVL.

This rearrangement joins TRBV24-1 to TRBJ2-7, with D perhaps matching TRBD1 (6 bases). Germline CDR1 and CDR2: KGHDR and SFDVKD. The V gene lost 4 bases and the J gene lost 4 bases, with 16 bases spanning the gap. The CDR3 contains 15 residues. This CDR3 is CATSEASERGYEQYF. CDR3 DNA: TGTGCCACCAGTGAGGCCTCCGAAAGGGGGTACGAGCAGTACTTC.

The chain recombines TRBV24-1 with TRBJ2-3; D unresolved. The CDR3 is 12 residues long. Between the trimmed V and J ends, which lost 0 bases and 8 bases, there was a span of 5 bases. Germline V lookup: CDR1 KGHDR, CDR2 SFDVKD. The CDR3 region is CATSDLRSTQYF. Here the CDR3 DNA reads TGTGCCACCAGTGATTTGCGGAGTACGCAGTATTTT.

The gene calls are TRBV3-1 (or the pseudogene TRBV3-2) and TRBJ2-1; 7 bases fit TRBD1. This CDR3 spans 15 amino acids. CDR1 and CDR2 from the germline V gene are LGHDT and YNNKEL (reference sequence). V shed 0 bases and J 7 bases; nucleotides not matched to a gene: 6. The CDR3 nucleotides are TGTGCCAGCAGCCAAGATTGGACAGGCCCGAATGAGCAGTTCTTC. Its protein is CASSQDWTGPNEQFF.

CDR3 nucleotide sequence: TGTGCCAGCAGTCCCCGGACAGCTTCCCATCAGCCCCAGCATTTT. It translates to CASSPRTASHQPQHF. This chain uses TRBV6-5 with TRBJ1-5, with TRBD1 as a possible D gene (6 bases). Looked up from germline, CDR1 is MNHEY and CDR2 is SVGAGI. CDR3 length: 15 amino acids. V was shortened by 5 bases and J by 5 bases, with 16 bases between the two germline ends.

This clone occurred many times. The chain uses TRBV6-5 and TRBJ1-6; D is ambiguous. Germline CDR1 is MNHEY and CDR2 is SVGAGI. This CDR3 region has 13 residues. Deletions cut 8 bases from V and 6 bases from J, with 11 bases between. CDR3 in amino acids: CASGWRANSPLHF. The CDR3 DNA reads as TGTGCCAGCGGCTGGAGGGCTAATTCACCCCTCCACTTT.

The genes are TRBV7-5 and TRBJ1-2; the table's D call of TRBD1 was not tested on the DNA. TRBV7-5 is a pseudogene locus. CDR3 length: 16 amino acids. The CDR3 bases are TGTGCCAGAAGCTCACCCGGGACAGAGATCTTCTATGGCTACACCTTC. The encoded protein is CARSSPGTEIFYGYTF.

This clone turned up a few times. The CDR3 reads CASSQGGEMNTEAFF. Here the CDR3 DNA reads TGTGCCAGCAGCCAAGGGGGGGAGATGAACACTGAAGCTTTCTTT. The chain employs TRBV3-1 (or the pseudogene TRBV3-2) and TRBJ1-1, with D tentatively TRBD1 (5 bases). CDR3 length: 15 residues. Germline-derived CDR1 and CDR2 are LGHDT and YNNKEL (reference sequence). Trimming took 1 base from V and 0 from J, leaving 9 bases between them.

CDR3 loop: CASSQDPRGMGRNTIYF. DNA for the CDR3: TGTGCCAGCAGCCAAGACCCCAGGGGAATGGGGAGAAACACCATATATTTT. The V gene is TRBV3-1 (or the pseudogene TRBV3-2), the J gene TRBJ1-3, with D possibly TRBD1 on 6 matching bases. V lost 0 bases to trimming and J lost 5 bases, with 17 bases between them. Germline assignment: CDR1 LGHDT and CDR2 YNNKEL (reference sequence). This CDR3 comprises 17 residues.

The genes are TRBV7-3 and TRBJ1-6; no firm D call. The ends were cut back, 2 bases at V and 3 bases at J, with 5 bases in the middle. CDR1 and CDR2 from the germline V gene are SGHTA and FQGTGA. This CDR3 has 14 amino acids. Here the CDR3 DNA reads TGTGCCAGCAGCTTACTTTTCTATAATTCACCCCTCCACTTT. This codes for CASSLLFYNSPLHF.

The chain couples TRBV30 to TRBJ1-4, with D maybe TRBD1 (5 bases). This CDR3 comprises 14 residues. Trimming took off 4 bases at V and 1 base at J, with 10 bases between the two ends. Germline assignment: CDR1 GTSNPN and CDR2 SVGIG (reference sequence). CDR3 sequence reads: CAWNPGGTNEKLFF. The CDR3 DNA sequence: TGTGCCTGGAACCCGGGGGGAACTAATGAAAAACTGTTTTTT.

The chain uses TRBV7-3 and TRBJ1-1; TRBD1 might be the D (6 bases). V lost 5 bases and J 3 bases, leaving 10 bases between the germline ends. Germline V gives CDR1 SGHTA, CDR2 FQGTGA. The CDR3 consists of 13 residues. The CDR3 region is CASSIKGDTEAFF. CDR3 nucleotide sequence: TGTGCCAGCAGCATAAAGGGGGACACTGAAGCTTTCTTT.

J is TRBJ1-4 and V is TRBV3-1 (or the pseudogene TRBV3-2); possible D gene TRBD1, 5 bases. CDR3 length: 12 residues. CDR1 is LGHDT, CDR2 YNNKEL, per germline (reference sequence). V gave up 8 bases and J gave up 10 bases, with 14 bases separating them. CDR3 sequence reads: CASRGIVGKLFF. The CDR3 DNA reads TGTGCCAGCCGGGGGATCGTGGGAAAACTGTTTTTT.

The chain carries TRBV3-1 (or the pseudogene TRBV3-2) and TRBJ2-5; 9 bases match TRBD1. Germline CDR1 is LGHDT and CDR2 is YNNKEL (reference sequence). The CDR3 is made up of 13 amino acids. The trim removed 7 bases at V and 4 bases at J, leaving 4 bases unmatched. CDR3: CASKQGAGETQYF. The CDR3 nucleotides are TGTGCCAGCAAACAGGGGGCCGGAGAGACCCAGTACTTC.

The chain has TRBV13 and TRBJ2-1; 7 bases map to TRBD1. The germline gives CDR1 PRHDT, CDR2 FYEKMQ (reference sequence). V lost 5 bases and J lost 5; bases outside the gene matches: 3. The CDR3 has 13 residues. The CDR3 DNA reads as TGTGCCAGCAGCCCCGACAGGGACAATGAGCAGTTCTTC. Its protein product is CASSPDRDNEQFF.

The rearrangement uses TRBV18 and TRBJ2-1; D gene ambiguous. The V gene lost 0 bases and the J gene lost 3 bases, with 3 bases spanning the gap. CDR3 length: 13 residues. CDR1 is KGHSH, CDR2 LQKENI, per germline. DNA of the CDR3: TGTGCCAGCTCACCACCCAGCTACAATGAGCAGTTCTTC. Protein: CASSPPSYNEQFF.

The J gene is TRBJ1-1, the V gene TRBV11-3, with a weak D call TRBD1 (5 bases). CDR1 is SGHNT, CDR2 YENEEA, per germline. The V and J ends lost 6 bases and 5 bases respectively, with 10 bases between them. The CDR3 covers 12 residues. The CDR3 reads CASSQGATEAFF. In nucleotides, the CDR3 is TGTGCCAGCAGTCAAGGGGCAACTGAAGCTTTCTTT.

CDR3 in amino acids: CASSRQQWEGTEAFF. The CDR3 coding sequence is TGTGCCAGCAGCAGACAACAGTGGGAGGGCACTGAAGCTTTCTTT. This chain links TRBV2 with TRBJ1-1, with unresolved D. CDR1 SNHLY and CDR2 FYNNEI come from the germline V gene. V gave up 6 bases and J gave up 4 bases, with 18 bases separating them. The CDR3 is made up of 15 amino acids.

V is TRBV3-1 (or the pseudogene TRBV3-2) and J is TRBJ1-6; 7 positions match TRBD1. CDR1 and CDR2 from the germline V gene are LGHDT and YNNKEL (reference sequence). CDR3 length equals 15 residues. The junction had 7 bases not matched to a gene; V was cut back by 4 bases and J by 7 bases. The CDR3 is CASSPYDRANSPLHF. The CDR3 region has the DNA TGTGCCAGCAGCCCTTACGACAGGGCGAATTCACCCCTCCACTTT.

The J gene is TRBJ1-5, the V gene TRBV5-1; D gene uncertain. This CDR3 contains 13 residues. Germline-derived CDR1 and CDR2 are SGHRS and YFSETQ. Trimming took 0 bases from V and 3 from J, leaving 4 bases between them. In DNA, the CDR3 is TGCGCCAGCAGCTTGGACAACAATCAGCCCCAGCATTTT. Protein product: CASSLDNNQPQHF.

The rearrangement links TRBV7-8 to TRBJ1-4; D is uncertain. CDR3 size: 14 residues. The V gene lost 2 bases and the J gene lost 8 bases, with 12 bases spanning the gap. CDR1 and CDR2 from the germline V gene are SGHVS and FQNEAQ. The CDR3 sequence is CASSLKLSGEKLFF. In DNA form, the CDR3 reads TGTGCCAGCAGCTTAAAGCTCTCCGGGGAAAAACTGTTTTTT.

Written as DNA, the CDR3 is TGTGCCAGTAGAAGACAGGGTAATTCACCCCTCCACTTT. It is translated as CASRRQGNSPLHF. The chain joins TRBV19 to TRBJ1-6; TRBD1 agrees at 7 bases. This CDR3 is built from 13 residues. Germline CDR1 and CDR2: LNHDA and SQIVND (reference sequence). Trimming took 6 bases from V and 6 from J; bases not matched to a gene: 2.

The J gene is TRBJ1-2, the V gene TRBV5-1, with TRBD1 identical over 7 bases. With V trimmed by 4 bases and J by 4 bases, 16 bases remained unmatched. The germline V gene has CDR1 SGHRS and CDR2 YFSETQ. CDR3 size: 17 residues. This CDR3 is CASSPQEWRGLSYGYTF. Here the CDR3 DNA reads TGCGCCAGCAGCCCCCAGGAGTGGAGGGGGCTTTCCTATGGCTACACCTTC.

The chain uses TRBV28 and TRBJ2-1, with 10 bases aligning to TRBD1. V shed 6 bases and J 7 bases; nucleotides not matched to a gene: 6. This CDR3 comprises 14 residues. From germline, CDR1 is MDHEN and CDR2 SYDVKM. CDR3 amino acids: CASSPGQGYNEQFF. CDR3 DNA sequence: TGTGCCAGCAGCCCGGGACAGGGGTATAATGAGCAGTTCTTC.